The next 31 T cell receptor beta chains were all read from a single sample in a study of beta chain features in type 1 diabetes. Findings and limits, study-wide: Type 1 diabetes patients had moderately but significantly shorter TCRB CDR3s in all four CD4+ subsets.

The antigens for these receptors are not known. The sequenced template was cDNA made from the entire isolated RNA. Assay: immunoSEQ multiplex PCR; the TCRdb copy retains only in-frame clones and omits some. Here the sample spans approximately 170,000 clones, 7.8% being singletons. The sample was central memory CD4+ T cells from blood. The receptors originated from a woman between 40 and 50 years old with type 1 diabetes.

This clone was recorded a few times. This CDR3 reads CASSFEEGYEQYF. The DNA for the CDR3 is TGTGCCAGCAGCTTCGAGGAAGGCTACGAGCAGTACTTC. The chain links TRBV7-3 to TRBJ2-7; the D is unclear. V was pared by 3 bases and J by 3 bases, with 9 bases between. The CDR3 runs 13 residues. Germline V gene data show CDR1 as SGHTA and CDR2 as FQGTGA. Full variable domain (outside the CDR3, taken from reference TRBV7-3 and TRBJ2-7): GAGVSQTPSNKVTEKGKYVELRCDPISGHTALYWYRQSLGQGPEFLIYFQGTGAADDSGLPNDRFFAVRPEGSVSTLKIQRTERGDSAVYLCASSFEEGYEQYFGPGTRLTVT.

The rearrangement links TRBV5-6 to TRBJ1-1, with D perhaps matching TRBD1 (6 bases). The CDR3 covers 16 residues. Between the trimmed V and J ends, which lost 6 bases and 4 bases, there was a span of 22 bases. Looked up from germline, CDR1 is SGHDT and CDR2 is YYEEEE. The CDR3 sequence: CASILGLGAGGTEAFF. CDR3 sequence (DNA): TGTGCCAGCATCCTCGGGTTGGGGGCTGGGGGCACTGAAGCTTTCTTT.

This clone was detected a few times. The CDR3 is CAWVRTENTEAFF. The DNA for the CDR3 is TGTGCCTGGGTACGGACTGAGAACACTGAAGCTTTCTTT. The rearrangement links TRBV30 to TRBJ1-1; D is undetermined. This CDR3 has 13 residues. Trimming cost V 5 bases and J 1 base, with 11 bases left between them. Looked up from germline, CDR1 is GTSNPN and CDR2 is SVGIG (reference sequence).

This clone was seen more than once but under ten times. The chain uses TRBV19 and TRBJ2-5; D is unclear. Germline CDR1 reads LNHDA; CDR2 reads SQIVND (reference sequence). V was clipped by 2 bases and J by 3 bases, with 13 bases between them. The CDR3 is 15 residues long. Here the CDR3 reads CASSIQRKTEETQYF. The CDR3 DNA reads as TGTGCCAGTAGTATACAGAGGAAAACTGAAGAGACCCAGTACTTC.

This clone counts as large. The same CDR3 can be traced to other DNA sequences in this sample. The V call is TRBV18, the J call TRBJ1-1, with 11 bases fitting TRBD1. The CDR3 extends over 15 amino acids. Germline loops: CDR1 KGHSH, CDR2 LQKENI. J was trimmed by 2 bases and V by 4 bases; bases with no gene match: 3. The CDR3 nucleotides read TGTGCCAGCTCACTCGGACAGGGGGCCAACACTGAAGCTTTCTTT. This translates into CASSLGQGANTEAFF.

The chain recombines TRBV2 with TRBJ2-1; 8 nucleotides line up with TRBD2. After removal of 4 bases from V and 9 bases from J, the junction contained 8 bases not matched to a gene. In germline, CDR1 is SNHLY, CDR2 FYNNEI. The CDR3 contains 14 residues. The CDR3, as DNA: TGTGCCAGCAGTGGACGGCTAGCGGGCATTGAGCAGTTCTTC. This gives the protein CASSGRLAGIEQFF.

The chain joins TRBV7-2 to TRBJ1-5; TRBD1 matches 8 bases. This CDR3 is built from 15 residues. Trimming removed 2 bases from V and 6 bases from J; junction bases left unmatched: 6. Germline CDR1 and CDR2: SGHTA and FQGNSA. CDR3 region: CASSLSTGGFQPQHF. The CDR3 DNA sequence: TGTGCCAGCAGCTTATCCACAGGGGGGTTTCAGCCCCAGCATTTT.

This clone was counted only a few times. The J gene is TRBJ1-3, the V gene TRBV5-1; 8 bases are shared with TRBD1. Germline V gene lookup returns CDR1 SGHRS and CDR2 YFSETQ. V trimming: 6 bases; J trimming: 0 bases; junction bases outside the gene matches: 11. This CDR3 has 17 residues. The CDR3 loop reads CASTLTGGAFSGNTIYF. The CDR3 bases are TGCGCCAGCACGCTAACAGGGGGGGCCTTCTCTGGAAACACCATATATTTT.

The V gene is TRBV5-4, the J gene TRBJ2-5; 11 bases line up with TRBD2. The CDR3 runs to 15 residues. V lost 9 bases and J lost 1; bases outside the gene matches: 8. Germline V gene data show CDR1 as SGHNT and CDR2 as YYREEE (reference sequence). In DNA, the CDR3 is TGTGCCACCCAAGGACTAGCGGGTCTCCAAGAGACCCAGTACTTC. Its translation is CATQGLAGLQETQYF.

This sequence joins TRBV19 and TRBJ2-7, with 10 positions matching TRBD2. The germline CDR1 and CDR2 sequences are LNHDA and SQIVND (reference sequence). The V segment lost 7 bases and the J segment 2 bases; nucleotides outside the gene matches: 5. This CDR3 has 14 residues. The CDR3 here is CASNQREGPYEQYF. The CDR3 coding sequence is TGTGCCAGTAACCAGCGGGAGGGTCCCTACGAGCAGTACTTC.

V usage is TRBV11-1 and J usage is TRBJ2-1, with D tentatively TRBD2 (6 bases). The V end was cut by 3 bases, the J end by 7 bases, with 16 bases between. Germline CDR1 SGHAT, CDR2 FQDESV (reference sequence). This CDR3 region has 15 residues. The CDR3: CASSFYHQAGNEQFF. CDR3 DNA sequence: TGTGCCAGCAGCTTCTACCACCAGGCGGGGAATGAGCAGTTCTTC.

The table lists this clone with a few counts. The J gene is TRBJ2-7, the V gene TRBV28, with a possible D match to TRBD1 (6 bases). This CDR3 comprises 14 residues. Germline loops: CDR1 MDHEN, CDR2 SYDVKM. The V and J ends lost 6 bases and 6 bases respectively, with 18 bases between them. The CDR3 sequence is CASSPQGLGGEQYF. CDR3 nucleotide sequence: TGTGCCAGCAGCCCTCAGGGTTTAGGGGGCGAGCAGTACTTC.

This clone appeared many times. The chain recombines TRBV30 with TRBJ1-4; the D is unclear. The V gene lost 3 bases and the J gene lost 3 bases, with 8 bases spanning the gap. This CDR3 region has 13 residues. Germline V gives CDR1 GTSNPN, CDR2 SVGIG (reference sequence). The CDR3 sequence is CAWRWAANEKLFF. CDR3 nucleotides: TGTGCCTGGAGATGGGCAGCTAATGAAAAACTGTTTTTT.

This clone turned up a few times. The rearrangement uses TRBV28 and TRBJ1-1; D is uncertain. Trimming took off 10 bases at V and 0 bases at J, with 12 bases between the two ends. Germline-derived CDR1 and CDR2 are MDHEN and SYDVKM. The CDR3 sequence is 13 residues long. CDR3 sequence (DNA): TGTGCCACTCGAGGGCCAATGAACACTGAAGCTTTCTTT. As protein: CATRGPMNTEAFF.

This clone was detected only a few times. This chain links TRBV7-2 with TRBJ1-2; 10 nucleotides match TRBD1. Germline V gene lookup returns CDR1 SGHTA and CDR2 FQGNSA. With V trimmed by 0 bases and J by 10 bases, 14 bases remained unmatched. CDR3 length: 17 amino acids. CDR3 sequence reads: CASSLAPGTGVNSHYTF. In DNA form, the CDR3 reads TGTGCCAGCAGCTTAGCACCCGGGACAGGGGTCAATAGTCACTACACCTTC.

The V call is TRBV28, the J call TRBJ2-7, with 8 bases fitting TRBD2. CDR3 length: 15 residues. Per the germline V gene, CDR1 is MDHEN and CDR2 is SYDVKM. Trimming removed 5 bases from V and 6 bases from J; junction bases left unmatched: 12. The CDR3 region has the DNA TGTGCCAGCAGTCCTACCCCGGCCGGGAGGGGCGAGCAGTACTTC. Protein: CASSPTPAGRGEQYF. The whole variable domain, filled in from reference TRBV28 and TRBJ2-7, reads DVKVTQSSRYLVKRTGEKVFLECVQDMDHENMFWYRQDPGLGLRLIYFSYDVKMKEKGDIPEGYSVSREKKERFSLILESASTNQTSMYLCASSPTPAGRGEQYFGPGTRLTVT.

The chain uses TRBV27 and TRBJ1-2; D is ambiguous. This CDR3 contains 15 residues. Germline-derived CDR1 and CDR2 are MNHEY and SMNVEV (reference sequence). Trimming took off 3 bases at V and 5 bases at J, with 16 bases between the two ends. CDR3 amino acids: CASSFKQSFTYGYTF. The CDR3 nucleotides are TGTGCCAGCAGTTTTAAACAGAGTTTCACTTATGGCTACACCTTC.

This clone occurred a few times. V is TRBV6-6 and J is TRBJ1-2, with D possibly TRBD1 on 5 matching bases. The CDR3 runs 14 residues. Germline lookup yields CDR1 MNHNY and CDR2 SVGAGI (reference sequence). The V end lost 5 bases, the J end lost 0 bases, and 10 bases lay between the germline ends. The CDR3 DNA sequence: TGTGCCAGCAGTCCTCAGGGTACTAACTATGGCTACACCTTC. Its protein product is CASSPQGTNYGYTF.

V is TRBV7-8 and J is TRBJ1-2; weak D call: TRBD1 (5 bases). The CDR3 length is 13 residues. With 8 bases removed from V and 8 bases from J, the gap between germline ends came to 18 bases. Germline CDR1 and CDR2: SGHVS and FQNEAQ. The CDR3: CASRQGDFLGYTF. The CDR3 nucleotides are TGTGCCAGCCGCCAGGGCGATTTTCTGGGCTACACCTTC. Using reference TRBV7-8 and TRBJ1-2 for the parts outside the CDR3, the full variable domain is GAGVSQSPRYKVAKRGQDVALRCDPISGHVSLFWYQQALGQGPEFLTYFQNEAQLDKSGLPSDRFFAERPEGSVSTLKIQRTQQEDSAVYLCASRQGDFLGYTFGSGTRLTVV.

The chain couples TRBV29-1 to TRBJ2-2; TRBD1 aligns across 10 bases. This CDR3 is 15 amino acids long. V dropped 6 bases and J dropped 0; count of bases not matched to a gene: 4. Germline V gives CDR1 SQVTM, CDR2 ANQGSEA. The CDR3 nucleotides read TGCAGCGTAGGGACAGGGGCGACGAACACCGGGGAGCTGTTTTTT. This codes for CSVGTGATNTGELFF.

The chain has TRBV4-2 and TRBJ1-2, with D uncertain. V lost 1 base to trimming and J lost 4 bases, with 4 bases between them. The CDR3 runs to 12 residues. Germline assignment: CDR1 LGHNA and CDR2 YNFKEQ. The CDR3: CASSQASYGYTF. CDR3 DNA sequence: TGTGCCAGCAGCCAAGCGTCCTATGGCTACACCTTC.

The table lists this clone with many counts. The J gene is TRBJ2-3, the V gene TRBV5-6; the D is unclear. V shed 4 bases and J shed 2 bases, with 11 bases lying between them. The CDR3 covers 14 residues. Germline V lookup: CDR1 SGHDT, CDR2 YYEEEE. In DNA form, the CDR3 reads TGTGCCAGCAGCCGATCCCAGGTCACAGATACGCAGTATTTT. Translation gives CASSRSQVTDTQYF.

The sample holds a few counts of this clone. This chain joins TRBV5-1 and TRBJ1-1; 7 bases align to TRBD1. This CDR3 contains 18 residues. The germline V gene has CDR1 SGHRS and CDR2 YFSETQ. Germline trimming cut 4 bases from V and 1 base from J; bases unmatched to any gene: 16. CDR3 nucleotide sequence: TGCGCCAGCAGCGCTTCGGAGGGGGCTTACTCGTGGAACACTGAAGCTTTCTTT. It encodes CASSASEGAYSWNTEAFF. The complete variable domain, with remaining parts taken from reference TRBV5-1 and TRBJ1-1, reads KAGVTQTPRYLIKTRGQQVTLSCSPISGHRSVSWYQQTPGQGLQFLFEYFSETQRNKGNFPGRFSGRQFSNSRSEMNVSTLELGDSALYLCASSASEGAYSWNTEAFFGQGTRLTVV.

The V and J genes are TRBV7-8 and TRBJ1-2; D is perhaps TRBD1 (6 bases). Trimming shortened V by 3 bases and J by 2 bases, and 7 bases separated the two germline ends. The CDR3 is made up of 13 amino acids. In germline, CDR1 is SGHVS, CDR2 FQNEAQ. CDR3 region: CASSFTGNYGYTF. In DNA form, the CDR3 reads TGTGCCAGCAGCTTTACAGGGAACTATGGCTACACCTTC.

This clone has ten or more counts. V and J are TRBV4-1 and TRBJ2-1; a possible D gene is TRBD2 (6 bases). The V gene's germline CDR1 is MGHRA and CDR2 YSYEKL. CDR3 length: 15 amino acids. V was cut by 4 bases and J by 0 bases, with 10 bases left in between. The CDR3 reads CASSLADDSYNEQFF. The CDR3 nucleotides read TGCGCCAGCAGCCTAGCGGATGACTCCTACAATGAGCAGTTCTTC.

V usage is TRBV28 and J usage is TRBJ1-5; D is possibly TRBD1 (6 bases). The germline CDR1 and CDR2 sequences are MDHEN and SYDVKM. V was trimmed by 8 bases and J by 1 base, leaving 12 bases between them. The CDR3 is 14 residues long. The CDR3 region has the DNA TGTGCCAGCTACCCTGGGGGCAGCAATCAGCCCCAGCATTTT. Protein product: CASYPGGSNQPQHF.

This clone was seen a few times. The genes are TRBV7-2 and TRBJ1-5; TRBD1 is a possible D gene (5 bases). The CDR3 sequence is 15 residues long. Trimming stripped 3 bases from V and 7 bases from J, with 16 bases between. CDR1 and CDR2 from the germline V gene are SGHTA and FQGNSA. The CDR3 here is CASSFGGTTPQPQHF. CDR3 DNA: TGTGCCAGCAGCTTCGGGGGGACGACACCCCAGCCCCAGCATTTT. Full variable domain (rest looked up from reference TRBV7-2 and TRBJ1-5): GAGVSQSPSNKVTEKGKDVELRCDPISGHTALYWYRQSLGQGLEFLIYFQGNSAPDKSGLPSDRFSAERTGGSVSTLTIQRTQQEDSAVYLCASSFGGTTPQPQHFGDGTRLSIL.

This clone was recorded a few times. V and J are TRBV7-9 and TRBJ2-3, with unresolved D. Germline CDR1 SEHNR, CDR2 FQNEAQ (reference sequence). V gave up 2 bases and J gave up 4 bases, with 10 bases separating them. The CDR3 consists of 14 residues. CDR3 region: CASSLSGYADTQYF. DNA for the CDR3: TGTGCCAGCAGCTTATCCGGGTATGCAGATACGCAGTATTTT.

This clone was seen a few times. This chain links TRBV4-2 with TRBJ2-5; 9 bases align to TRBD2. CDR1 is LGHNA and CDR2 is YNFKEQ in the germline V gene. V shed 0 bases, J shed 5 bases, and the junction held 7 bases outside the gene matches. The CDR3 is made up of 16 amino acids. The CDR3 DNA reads TGTGCCAGCAGCCAAGAGTCCGCGGGAGGGGGGGAGACCCAGTACTTC. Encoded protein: CASSQESAGGGETQYF.

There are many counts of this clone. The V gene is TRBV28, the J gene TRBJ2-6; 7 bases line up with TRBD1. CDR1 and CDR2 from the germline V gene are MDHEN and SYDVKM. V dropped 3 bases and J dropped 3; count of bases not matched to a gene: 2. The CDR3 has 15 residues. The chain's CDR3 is CASSFYRGGANVLTF. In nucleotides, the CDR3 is TGTGCCAGCAGTTTCTACAGGGGTGGGGCCAACGTCCTGACTTTC.

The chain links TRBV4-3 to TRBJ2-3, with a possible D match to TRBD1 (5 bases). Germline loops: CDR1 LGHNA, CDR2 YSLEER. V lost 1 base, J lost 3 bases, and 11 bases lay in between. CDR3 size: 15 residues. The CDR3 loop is CASSQGTFGTDTQYF. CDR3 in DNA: TGCGCCAGCAGCCAAGGGACATTCGGGACAGATACGCAGTATTTT.